These 30 T cell receptor beta chains came from one sample sequenced in a study of shared clonotypes between healthy human individuals. Terminally differentiated effector memory CD45RA+ cells were excluded from the naive CD8 cells, which were CD45RO-negative and positively selected for CCR7. Generated by immunoSEQ multiplex PCR, the TCRdb table keeps only in-frame clones and is missing some. The repertoire holds about 2.2 million clones, with 93% as singletons. Sequenced sample: naive CD8+ T cells from PBMCs. Source of these receptors: a young man in good health. Some clones in this sample may be carry-over from other donors' samples.

To note about this clone: Here the CDR3 omits its conserved ending phenylalanine or tryptophan, so a read error is the likely source. No DNA is shown, since the ends of the CDR3 on it are uncertain; the CDR3 is the one TCRdb lists. The genes are TRBV29-1 and TRBJ2-7; no check of the table's D call, TRBD2, against the DNA was made. The CDR3 is made up of 9 amino acids, end residues included. Germline-derived CDR1 and CDR2 are SQVTM and ANQGSEA. The CDR3 sequence: CSPLCVSRS.

This sequence joins TRBV6-1 and TRBJ1-1; D remains ambiguous. This CDR3 is 12 amino acids long. Germline V CDR1 and CDR2: MNHNS, SASEGT. Trimming shortened V by 1 base and J by 6 bases, and 6 bases separated the two germline ends. The CDR3 DNA sequence: TGTGCCAGCAGTGAAGGTTTCTCTGAAGCTTTCTTT. Translation: CASSEGFSEAFF.

The genes are TRBV5-4 and TRBJ2-7, with a tentative D call TRBD2 (5 bases). Trimming removed 9 bases at V and 1 base at J, with 23 bases between. Germline V gene data show CDR1 as SGHNT and CDR2 as YYREEE (reference sequence). This CDR3 has 16 amino acids. CDR3 nucleotide sequence: TGTGCCACTAGCATTAAACGGGAAATGGAATCCTACGAGCAGTACTTC. Its translation: CATSIKREMESYEQYF.

The J gene is TRBJ2-7, the V gene TRBV10-3; D might be TRBD1 or TRBD2, each matching 5 bases. Trimming removed 5 bases at V and 2 bases at J, with 22 bases between. Germline V lookup: CDR1 ENHRY, CDR2 SYGVKD. CDR3 size: 17 residues. CDR3 bases: TGTGCCATCAGTACGAACGGGGCTAGGGTTCTCACCTACGAGCAGTACTTC. It translates to CAISTNGARVLTYEQYF.

The chain links TRBV15 to TRBJ1-5, with D hard to call. Trimming left V 3 bases short and J 0 bases short, with 9 bases between. The length of the CDR3 is 15 residues. Germline values: CDR1 LNHNV, CDR2 YYDKDF (reference sequence). The CDR3 bases are TGTGCCACCAGCAGTGGACTTAATAGCAATCAGCCCCAGCATTTT. Its protein is CATSSGLNSNQPQHF.

V usage is TRBV9 and J usage is TRBJ2-1; tentatively, D is TRBD1 or TRBD2 (6 bases each). This CDR3 has 17 amino acids. Trimming pared 6 bases from V and 0 bases from J, leaving 19 bases between. Germline V gene data show CDR1 as SGDLS and CDR2 as YYNGEE. The CDR3 protein is CASTPPPSGASYNEQFF. DNA of the CDR3: TGTGCCAGCACTCCGCCTCCCTCGGGGGCCTCCTACAATGAGCAGTTCTTC.

Here the CDR3 reads CASSKSRRSADTQYF. As DNA, the CDR3 is TGTGCCAGCAGTAAATCCCGAAGAAGCGCTGATACGCAGTATTTT. The rearrangement links TRBV27 to TRBJ2-3; no clear D gene. The CDR3 covers 15 residues. Between the trimmed V and J ends, which lost 5 bases and 6 bases, there was a span of 18 bases. The germline gives CDR1 MNHEY, CDR2 SMNVEV (reference sequence).

This chain uses TRBV4-2 with TRBJ1-1; TRBD1 matches at 7 bases. The trim removed 6 bases at V and 0 bases at J, leaving 10 bases unmatched. Germline V CDR1 and CDR2: LGHNA, YNFKEQ. The CDR3 runs to 16 residues. The CDR3 sequence: CASSGWDSTMNTEAFF. CDR3 DNA sequence: TGTGCCAGCAGTGGGTGGGACAGTACAATGAACACTGAAGCTTTCTTT.

The chain joins TRBV29-1 to TRBJ2-6; D possibly corresponds to TRBD2 (5 bases). The CDR3 sequence is 15 residues long. Germline assignment: CDR1 SQVTM and CDR2 ANQGSEA. V gave up 3 bases and J gave up 3 bases, with 12 bases separating them. The CDR3 loop reads CSVEDWSLGANVLTF. CDR3 DNA: TGCAGCGTTGAGGACTGGTCTCTTGGGGCCAACGTCCTGACTTTC.

V and J are TRBV16 and TRBJ1-1; 7 bases map to TRBD1. CDR1 is KGHSY, CDR2 FQNENV, per germline. CDR3 length equals 17 residues. Trimming removed 4 bases from V and 1 base from J; junction bases left unmatched: 12. The CDR3 nucleotides are TGTGCCAGCAGCCCGAACAGGGGCCCCACGAGGAACACTGAAGCTTTCTTT. Translating gives CASSPNRGPTRNTEAFF.

The chain is built from TRBV6-1 and TRBJ1-5; TRBD1 is a possible D gene (5 bases). The germline gives CDR1 MNHNS, CDR2 SASEGT. Between the trimmed V and J ends, which lost 7 bases and 5 bases, there was a span of 12 bases. The CDR3 totals 13 residues. In DNA, the CDR3 is TGTGCCAGCACAGGGATTTCACATCAGCCCCAGCATTTT. Residues: CASTGISHQPQHF.

This rearrangement joins TRBV15 to TRBJ1-2; no definite D call. V lost 3 bases to trimming and J lost 2 bases, with 7 bases between them. The V gene's germline CDR1 is LNHNV and CDR2 YYDKDF (reference sequence). The CDR3 contains 13 residues. CDR3 nucleotides: TGTGCCACCAGCAGTGTAGTAAACTATGGCTACACCTTC. Encoded protein: CATSSVVNYGYTF.

The rearrangement uses TRBV28 and TRBJ1-5, with 10 bases matching TRBD1. The J segment lost 3 bases and the V segment lost 5 bases, leaving 4 bases of the junction unmatched. The CDR3 has 15 amino acids. Germline lookup yields CDR1 MDHEN and CDR2 SYDVKM. In nucleotides, the CDR3 is TGTGCCAGCAGTCTGACAGGGGGCACCAATCAGCCCCAGCATTTT. This encodes CASSLTGGTNQPQHF.

The chain couples TRBV7-9 to TRBJ2-5; 10 bases align to TRBD1. Germline V gives CDR1 SEHNR, CDR2 FQNEAQ (reference sequence). V lost 10 bases, J lost 0 bases, and 14 bases stayed unmatched. The CDR3 runs 17 residues. Written as DNA, the CDR3 is TGTGCCATAGCTCCCGCGACAGGGGGCATAGACCAAGAGACCCAGTACTTC. Residues: CAIAPATGGIDQETQYF.

The chain has TRBV5-1 and TRBJ2-4; 13 positions agree with TRBD2. The CDR3 is made up of 19 amino acids. Per germline, CDR1 SGHRS and CDR2 YFSETQ. The V and J ends lost 4 bases and 3 bases, in that order; junction bases with no gene match: 13. CDR3 amino acids: CASSLNPGLAGEVKNIQYF. In nucleotides, the CDR3 is TGCGCCAGCAGCCTTAACCCTGGACTAGCGGGAGAAGTCAAAAACATTCAGTACTTC.

The CDR3 DNA is TGTGCCAGCACCGGGACAGCCGGAGAGGGGTCTCTCGGGGAGCAGTACTTC. Translation: CASTGTAGEGSLGEQYF. The V call is TRBV5-8, the J call TRBJ2-7, with TRBD1 matching over 7 bases. Germline lookup yields CDR1 SGHTS and CDR2 YDEGEE. This CDR3 spans 17 amino acids. Trimming took 6 bases from V and 7 from J; bases not matched to a gene: 22.

This clone appeared a few times. Other DNA variants within this sample encode the same CDR3. The chain joins TRBV15 to TRBJ1-1; D gene ambiguous. Trimming pared 1 base from V and 1 base from J, leaving 4 bases between. Per germline, CDR1 LNHNV and CDR2 YYDKDF (reference sequence). CDR3 length: 13 residues. In nucleotides, the CDR3 is TGTGCCACCAGCAGAGCTCCGAACACTGAAGCTTTCTTT. Protein product: CATSRAPNTEAFF.

The chain has TRBV9 and TRBJ2-5; 7 nucleotides line up with TRBD2. Germline loops: CDR1 SGDLS, CDR2 YYNGEE. V shed 4 bases and J 0 bases; nucleotides not matched to a gene: 6. This CDR3 is 15 amino acids long. CDR3 residues: CASSLGAGYQETQYF. CDR3 bases: TGTGCCAGCAGCCTAGGAGCGGGATACCAAGAGACCCAGTACTTC.

The chain employs TRBV21-1 and TRBJ1-4. TRBV21-1 is described as a pseudogene. This CDR3 comprises 16 residues. The CDR3 DNA reads as TGTGCCAGCAGCAGACACCCCGGAAGGAGAAAAGAAAAACTGTTTTTT. Translated: CASSRHPGRRKEKLFF.

The V call is TRBV7-9, the J call TRBJ2-1; D gene ambiguous. Germline lookup yields CDR1 SEHNR and CDR2 FQNEAQ (reference sequence). Trimming shortened V by 0 bases and J by 9 bases, and 6 bases separated the two germline ends. The CDR3 length is 12 residues. The CDR3 DNA reads TGTGCCAGCAGCTTAGCTAGCCTTGAGCAGTTCTTC. Translated: CASSLASLEQFF.

The chain recombines TRBV6-6 with TRBJ2-7, with 10 nucleotides matching TRBD2. Germline CDR1 and CDR2: MNHNY and SVGAGI (reference sequence). V shed 2 bases and J 7 bases; nucleotides not matched to a gene: 11. The CDR3 covers 16 residues. The CDR3 nucleotides read TGTGCCAGCAGTTACGCCTCTAGCGGGAGAACTAGGGAGCAGTACTTC. As protein: CASSYASSGRTREQYF.

The chain combines TRBV28 with TRBJ1-1; D call uncertain. Trimming shortened V by 5 bases and J by 6 bases, and 13 bases separated the two germline ends. Germline V lookup: CDR1 MDHEN, CDR2 SYDVKM. The CDR3 consists of 13 residues. CDR3 region: CASSPHLEAEAFF. The CDR3 coding sequence is TGTGCCAGCAGTCCACACCTGGAGGCTGAAGCTTTCTTT. Full variable domain (remainder filled in from reference TRBV28 and TRBJ1-1): DVKVTQSSRYLVKRTGEKVFLECVQDMDHENMFWYRQDPGLGLRLIYFSYDVKMKEKGDIPEGYSVSREKKERFSLILESASTNQTSMYLCASSPHLEAEAFFGQGTRLTVV.

This clone showed up just a few times. This chain links TRBV2 with TRBJ1-1; 7 bases agree with TRBD1. Germline trimming cut 8 bases from V and 4 bases from J; bases unmatched to any gene: 7. CDR3 length: 13 amino acids. Germline loops: CDR1 SNHLY, CDR2 FYNNEI. This CDR3 is CASLTGRGTEAFF. DNA for the CDR3: TGTGCCAGCCTGACAGGGAGAGGCACTGAAGCTTTCTTT.

V and J are TRBV15 and TRBJ2-1; D possibly corresponds to TRBD2 (6 bases). The CDR3 is 16 amino acids. Per the germline V gene, CDR1 is LNHNV and CDR2 is YYDKDF (reference sequence). Trimming pared 3 bases from V and 2 bases from J, leaving 14 bases between. The CDR3 is CATSRPGTFPYNEQFF. The CDR3 DNA is TGTGCCACCAGCAGGCCAGGGACTTTCCCCTACAATGAGCAGTTCTTC.

As DNA, the CDR3 is TGTGCCAGCAGTGATAGGGTCCATAGCACAGATACGCAGTATTTT. It codes for CASSDRVHSTDTQYF. This chain joins TRBV6-1 and TRBJ2-3; D gene uncertain. Germline V CDR1 and CDR2: MNHNS, SASEGT. This CDR3 region has 15 residues. Trimming took off 3 bases at V and 0 bases at J, with 10 bases between the two ends.

This clone was counted between two and nine times. The chain carries TRBV7-9 and TRBJ2-2; a weak D match, TRBD1 (6 bases). The CDR3 has 13 amino acids. Germline CDR1 and CDR2: SEHNR and FQNEAQ (reference sequence). V lost 7 bases, J lost 5 bases, and 11 bases lay in between. This chain's CDR3 is CASTGAGTGELFF. The CDR3 nucleotides are TGTGCCAGCACAGGGGCAGGAACCGGGGAGCTGTTTTTT.

The chain has TRBV28 and TRBJ2-3; tentative D call: TRBD2 (6 bases). There are 15 residues in the CDR3. V dropped 5 bases and J dropped 6 bases, with 18 bases sitting between them. Germline-derived CDR1 and CDR2 are MDHEN and SYDVKM. The CDR3 protein is CASSPHRWGEDTQYF. The CDR3 coding sequence is TGTGCCAGCAGTCCCCATAGATGGGGGGAGGATACGCAGTATTTT.

V is TRBV7-9 and J is TRBJ1-1; D might be TRBD1 (6 bases). Germline CDR1 is SEHNR and CDR2 is FQNEAQ (reference sequence). V gave up 0 bases and J gave up 5 bases, with 13 bases separating them. This CDR3 contains 15 residues. Here the CDR3 reads CASSLAGGRGTEAFF. The DNA of the CDR3 is TGTGCCAGCAGCTTAGCCGGGGGCAGGGGAACTGAAGCTTTCTTT.

The chain carries TRBV28 and TRBJ2-3; D perhaps matches TRBD1 (6 bases). Trimming cost V 6 bases and J 4 bases, with 23 bases left between them. Germline CDR1 is MDHEN and CDR2 is SYDVKM. The CDR3 runs to 17 residues. The CDR3 DNA follows: TGTGCCAGCAGCCCCTTAGGGACAACCATCCATCCAGATACGCAGTATTTT. Amino acids: CASSPLGTTIHPDTQYF.

The rearrangement joins TRBV2 to TRBJ2-7, with TRBD2 as a possible D gene (5 bases). The CDR3 runs to 15 residues. Germline V gene data show CDR1 as SNHLY and CDR2 as FYNNEI. Trimming pared 4 bases from V and 5 bases from J, leaving 18 bases between. The CDR3: CASSGVREGPHEQYF. The CDR3 region has the DNA TGTGCCAGCAGTGGGGTTCGGGAAGGACCCCACGAGCAGTACTTC.